This paragraph covers one T cell receptor (beta chain) sequence. With random hexamers, roughly 0.45 to 1 ug RNA was reverse transcribed. Amplification of the TCR beta CDR3 was carried out by immunoSEQ multiplex PCR, which spanned a total of 54 Vbeta and 13 Jbeta segments. TCRdb used MiXCR to reprocess the immunoSEQ multiplex PCR reads, holding one entry per CDR3 protein. This table has approximately 120,000 distinct CDR3 sequences, about nine tenths appearing once. The data are from a study of CD8 T cells in Susac syndrome. The sequence derives from a human donor in good health. Sequenced input: CD4+ T cells from PBMCs.

The CDR3 protein is CSVAQGYEQYF. The CDR3 coding sequence is TGCAGCGTTGCTCAGGGGTACGAGCAGTACTTC. The V and J genes are TRBV29-1 and TRBJ2-7; TRBD1 might be the D (6 bases). CDR3 length: 11 residues. V was trimmed by 4 bases and J by 4 bases, leaving 8 bases between them. CDR1 is SQVTM and CDR2 is ANQGSEA in the germline V gene.